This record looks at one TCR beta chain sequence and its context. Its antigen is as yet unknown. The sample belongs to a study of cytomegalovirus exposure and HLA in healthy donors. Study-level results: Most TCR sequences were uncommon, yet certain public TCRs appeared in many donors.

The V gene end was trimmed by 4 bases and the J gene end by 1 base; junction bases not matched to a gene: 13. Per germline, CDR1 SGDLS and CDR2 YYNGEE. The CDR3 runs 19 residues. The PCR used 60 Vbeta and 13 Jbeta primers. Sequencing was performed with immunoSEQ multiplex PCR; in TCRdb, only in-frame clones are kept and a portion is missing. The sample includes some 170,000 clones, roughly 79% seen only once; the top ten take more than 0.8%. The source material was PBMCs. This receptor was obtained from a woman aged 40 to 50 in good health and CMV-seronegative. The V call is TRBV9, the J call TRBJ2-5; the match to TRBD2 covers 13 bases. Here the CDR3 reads CASSPDPGLAGALQETQYF. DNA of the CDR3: TGTGCCAGCAGCCCCGACCCCGGACTAGCGGGAGCACTCCAAGAGACCCAGTACTTC. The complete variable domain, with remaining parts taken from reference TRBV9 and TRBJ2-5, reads DSGVTQTPKHLITATGQRVTLRCSPRSGDLSVYWYQQSLDQGLQFLIQYYNGEERAKGNILERFSAQQFPDLHSELNLSSLELGDSALYFCASSPDPGLAGALQETQYFGPGTRLLVL.